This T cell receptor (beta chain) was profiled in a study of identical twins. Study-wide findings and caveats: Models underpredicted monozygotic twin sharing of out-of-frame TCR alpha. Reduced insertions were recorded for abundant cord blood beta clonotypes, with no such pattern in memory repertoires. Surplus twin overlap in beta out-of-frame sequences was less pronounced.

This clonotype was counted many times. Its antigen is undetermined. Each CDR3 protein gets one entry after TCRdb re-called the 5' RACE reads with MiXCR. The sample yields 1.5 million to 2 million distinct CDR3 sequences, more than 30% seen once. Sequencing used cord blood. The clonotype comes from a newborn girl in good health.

In nucleotides, the CDR3 is TGTGCCAGCAGCCGATACATGGTAGATACGCAGTATTTT. This encodes CASSRYMVDTQYF. The chain uses TRBV7-2 and TRBJ2-3; D gene unclear. Deletions cut 5 bases from V and 5 bases from J, with 11 bases between. In germline, CDR1 is SGHTA, CDR2 FQGNSA. The CDR3 contains 13 residues.